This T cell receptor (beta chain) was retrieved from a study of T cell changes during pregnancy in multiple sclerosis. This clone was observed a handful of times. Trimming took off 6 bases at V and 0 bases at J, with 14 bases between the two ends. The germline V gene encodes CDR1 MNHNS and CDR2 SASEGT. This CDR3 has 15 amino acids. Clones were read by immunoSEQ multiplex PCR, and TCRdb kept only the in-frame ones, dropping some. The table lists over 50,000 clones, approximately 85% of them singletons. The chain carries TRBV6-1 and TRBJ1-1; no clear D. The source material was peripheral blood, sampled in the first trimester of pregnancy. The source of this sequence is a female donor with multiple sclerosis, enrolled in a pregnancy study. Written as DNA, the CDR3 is TGTGCCAGCAGCGTGGTTTTGGAGATGAACACTGAAGCTTTCTTT. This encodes CASSVVLEMNTEAFF.